This is a list of T cell receptor beta chains from one sample in a study of response to subunit inactivated influenza vaccine. MiXCR was run by TCRdb on the RT-PCR reads, yielding one entry per CDR3 protein. This table holds roughly 630,000 distinct CDR3 sequences, 14% found once. This material consisted of PBMCs from blood, taken 14 days before vaccination. All receptors come from a man between 45 and 60 years old who received an inactivated influenza vaccine. Both conserved end residues are part of each CDR3. D genes are given only for firm matches. The listing skips clone size in some rows; elsewhere it reads once, few, many or a size class.

D	size	V	J	DNA	CDR3
.	.	TRBV15	TRBJ1-1	TGTGCCACCAGCAGAGGACGGGGCGGCACTGAAGCTTTCTTT	CATSRGRGGTEAFF
.	.	TRBV6-5	TRBJ1-5	TGTGCCAGCAGATTAGGCGGCAGAGGCAATCAGCCCCAGCATTTT	CASRLGGRGNQPQHF
.	.	TRBV7-8	TRBJ1-2	TGTGCCAGCAGCTTGGCGGAGGGCCGGGATGGCTACACCTTC	CASSLAEGRDGYTF
TRBD1	few	TRBV6-1	TRBJ1-2	TGTGCCAGCGCGCTCCGGGACAGGGTTAAGTTGAGCTATGGCTACACCTTC	CASALRDRVKLSYGYTF
.	.	TRBV12-3/TRBV12-4	TRBJ2-1	TGTGCCAGCAGTCGAACCGGGACCACTACCCGGGAGCAGTTCTTC	CASSRTGTTTREQFF
.	few	TRBV28	TRBJ1-1	TGTGCCAGCAGTTCCCTAGGACTCGGGAACACTGAAGCTTTCTTT	CASSSLGLGNTEAFF
.	.	TRBV20-1	TRBJ1-2	TGCAGTGCCCCAAATTATGGCTACACCTTC	CSAPNYGYTF
TRBD2	.	TRBV3-1	TRBJ2-2	TGTGCCAGCAGCCAATCGGGAGGCGGGCCCGCCGGGGAGCTGTTTTTT	CASSQSGGGPAGELFF
TRBD2	few	TRBV7-8	TRBJ2-7	TGTGCCAGCAGCTTAGATTTGACTAGCCGCTACGAGCAGTACTTC	CASSLDLTSRYEQYF
.	many	TRBV4-3	TRBJ2-5	TGCGCCAGCAGCCAAGAAGCCCGGGGGACAGCAAGAGAGACCCAGTACTTC	CASSQEARGTARETQYF
.	many	TRBV12-3/TRBV12-4	TRBJ2-3	TGTGCCAGCAGTTTAATGGGTCCTAGCACAGATACGCAGTATTTT	CASSLMGPSTDTQYF
TRBD2	.	TRBV5-1	TRBJ2-3	TGCGCCAGCAGCTTGGTTACTAGCGGGGTAGGGGATACGCAGTATTTT	CASSLVTSGVGDTQYF
.	.	TRBV7-9	TRBJ1-2	TGTGCCAGCAGCTTGCATTCAGTGCCCGTGGGTGGCTACACCTTC	CASSLHSVPVGGYTF
.	.	TRBV21-1	TRBJ1-5	TGTGCCAGCAGCAAATGGCAACCAGAACTCTGCAATCAGCCCCAGCATTTT	CASSKWQPELCNQPQHF
TRBD1	few	TRBV29-1	TRBJ2-7	TGCAGCGTTGAACGGACAGGGGGGAGCTCCTACGAGCAGTACTTC	CSVERTGGSSYEQYF
TRBD1	.	TRBV6-1	TRBJ1-5	TGTGCCAGCGGGACCAGGGGGGTAGACCATCAGCCCCAGCATTTT	CASGTRGVDHQPQHF
.	.	TRBV7-2	TRBJ1-1	TGTGCCAGCAGCTTAGCTTCGGGGCTTGAAGCTTTCTTT	CASSLASGLEAFF
TRBD1	many	TRBV4-3	TRBJ2-2	TGCGCCAGCAGCCACCGACAGGGGGTCGCCGGGGAGCTGTTTTTT	CASSHRQGVAGELFF
TRBD2	.	TRBV20-1	TRBJ2-4	TGCAGTGCTGTGAGCGGCGGGGGAGGCAAAAACATTCAGTACTTC	CSAVSGGGGKNIQYF
.	few	TRBV12-3/TRBV12-4	TRBJ2-1	TGTGCCAGCAGTTTAAGGGGGGGAGGGGCGGATGAGCAGTTCTTC	CASSLRGGGADEQFF
.	.	TRBV5-1	TRBJ2-3	TGCGCCAGCAGCTCTCCAGAGGGCCCAGATACGCAGTATTTT	CASSSPEGPDTQYF
TRBD1	many	TRBV24-1	TRBJ2-1	TGTGCCACCAGTGATCCCCACAGGGGGTTCGATGAGCAGTTCTTC	CATSDPHRGFDEQFF
TRBD1	.	TRBV9	TRBJ2-7	TGTGCCAGCAGCGCCTCCCCGACAGGGGGGTTTTACGAGCAGTACTTC	CASSASPTGGFYEQYF
.	.	TRBV10-2	TRBJ2-1	TGCGCCAGCAGCGACATATTGAGGGACTCCCGCAATGAGCAGTTCTTC	CASSDILRDSRNEQFF
TRBD1	few	TRBV28	TRBJ1-6	TGTGCCAGCACCCTTTCGGACAGGGGGCGCAATTCACCCCTCCACTTT	CASTLSDRGRNSPLHF
.	.	TRBV6-5	TRBJ2-7	TGTGCCAGCCGTCACCCGGGGTACGAGCAGTACTTC	CASRHPGYEQYF
.	.	TRBV7-9	TRBJ2-1	TGTGCCAGCAGCATAGGGGGACCAAATACTTACAATGAGCAGTTCTTC	CASSIGGPNTYNEQFF
TRBD1	.	TRBV15	TRBJ2-5	TGTGCCACCAGCAGAGGGCTAGACAGGGTGCAGACCCAGTACTTC	CATSRGLDRVQTQYF
.	few	TRBV10-3	TRBJ1-3	TGTGCCATCAGTGAGTCGGACGGTGGAAACACCATATATTTT	CAISESDGGNTIYF
.	many	TRBV29-1	TRBJ1-4	TGCAGCGTTAAAATAGGCACAACTAATGAAAAACTGTTTTTT	CSVKIGTTNEKLFF
.	.	TRBV27	TRBJ2-6	TGTGCCAGCAGGCAGGGGACCCTATCTGGGGCCAACGTCCTGACTTTC	CASRQGTLSGANVLTF
TRBD2	few	TRBV5-1	TRBJ2-3	TGCGCCAGCAGCTTTGGATGGTTTTCGGCGGGGGGGACCCTCACAGATACGCAGTATTTT	CASSFGWFSAGGTLTDTQYF
TRBD1	few	TRBV6-1	TRBJ2-1	TGTGCCAGCAGTGGGCCCGGGACAGGTAGCTCCTACAATGAGCAGTTCTTC	CASSGPGTGSSYNEQFF
.	.	TRBV4-2	TRBJ2-3	TGTGCCAGCAGCCAAGATCAGCGTTCCACAGATACGCAGTATTTT	CASSQDQRSTDTQYF
.	.	TRBV6-2/TRBV6-3	TRBJ2-5	TGTGCCAGCAGGGAGACATCCCGCAGGGAGACCCAGTACTTC	CASRETSRRETQYF
TRBD1	.	TRBV6-5	TRBJ2-7	TGTGCCAGCAGTCACGGGACAGGCTACGAGCAGTACTTC	CASSHGTGYEQYF
TRBD2	few	TRBV25-1	TRBJ2-1	TGTGCCAGCAGTGAATTAGGAGGGATAGCGGGGGGCAATGAGCAGTTCTTC	CASSELGGIAGGNEQFF
.	.	TRBV5-6	TRBJ2-3	TGTGCCAGCAGCCAAGGTTACAGGAGTTTCACAGATACGCAGTATTTT	CASSQGYRSFTDTQYF
.	many	TRBV10-3	TRBJ1-2	TGTGCCATCAGTGAGTCAGAAGGGCGCTATGGCTACACCTTC	CAISESEGRYGYTF
.	.	TRBV6-1	TRBJ1-3	TGTGCCAGCAGTGCGTACTCAGGGTCCCTTGATGGAAACACCATATATTTT	CASSAYSGSLDGNTIYF
.	few	TRBV10-3	TRBJ1-5	TGTGCCATCAGTGGGTCCGAGAGCAATCAGCCCCAGCATTTT	CAISGSESNQPQHF
.	few	TRBV6-2/TRBV6-3	TRBJ2-6	TGTGCCAGCAGTTACTTATTGAACAGGGTATGGAGCTCTGGGGCCAACGTCCTGACTTTC	CASSYLLNRVWSSGANVLTF
.	.	TRBV10-3	TRBJ1-2	TGTGCCATCTTGCACGAGGAGCGGTATGGCTACACCTTC	CAILHEERYGYTF
.	many	TRBV20-1	TRBJ2-7	TGCAGTGCCCCTAGCCAGGGCTCTAGAAACGAGCAGTACTTC	CSAPSQGSRNEQYF
.	.	TRBV6-1	TRBJ1-1	TGTGCCAGCAGCTCGGGGAGGGGGATTACTGAAGCTTTCTTT	CASSSGRGITEAFF
.	many	TRBV12-3/TRBV12-4	TRBJ2-7	TGTGCCAGCAGTTTAAGACTCTACGAGCAGTACTTC	CASSLRLYEQYF
.	.	TRBV12-3/TRBV12-4	TRBJ2-7	TGTGCCAGCATGTTAGGGGAGGGGGCGCGAGAGCAGTACTTC	CASMLGEGAREQYF
.	many	TRBV5-1	TRBJ2-7	TGCGCCAGCAGAGGGGATGGCTACGAGCAGTACTTC	CASRGDGYEQYF
TRBD1	few	TRBV24-1	TRBJ2-1	TGTGCCACCAGTGATCCCAACCCCGGACAGGGGCAGTACAATGAGCAGTTCTTC	CATSDPNPGQGQYNEQFF
.	.	TRBV9	TRBJ2-5	TGTGCCAGCAGCGCGAAAGGGACTTTCCAAGAGACCCAGTACTTC	CASSAKGTFQETQYF
.	few	TRBV7-2	TRBJ2-5	TGTGCCAGCAGCTCCCAGGGGGGGTACGAGACCCAGTACTTC	CASSSQGGYETQYF
.	.	TRBV6-5	TRBJ1-5	TGTGCCAGCAGTTACTCGACCCGGAACCTCTATAGCAATCAGCCCCAGCATTTT	CASSYSTRNLYSNQPQHF
TRBD1	few	TRBV5-1	TRBJ1-6	TGCGCCAGCAGCCGCACGGGACAGACTCCAAGCTCCTATAATTCACCCCTCCACTTT	CASSRTGQTPSSYNSPLHF
.	.	TRBV6-6	TRBJ2-1	TGTGCCAGCAGTTACTCGGAGCAGGGGTTATTCTTC	CASSYSEQGLFF
.	few	TRBV5-1	TRBJ1-1	TGCGCCAGCAGCTTGGGGCAGGATGAAGCTTTCTTT	CASSLGQDEAFF
TRBD2	few	TRBV6-2/TRBV6-3	TRBJ2-1	TGTGCCAGCAGGCTCCATAGCGGGGGGTTTTACAATGAGCAGTTCTTC	CASRLHSGGFYNEQFF
.	few	TRBV4-2	TRBJ2-2	TGTGCCAGCAGCCAAGTGGGGGGTAGCTCCGGGGAGCTGTTTTTT	CASSQVGGSSGELFF
TRBD2	many	TRBV20-1	TRBJ2-1	TGCAGTGCCACCGGGACTAGTTCCTACAATGAGCAGTTCTTC	CSATGTSSYNEQFF
.	.	TRBV18	TRBJ1-2	TGTGCCAGCTCACCACGAATAGACAGGAGAGCTAACTATGGCTACACCTTC	CASSPRIDRRANYGYTF
.	.	TRBV6-2/TRBV6-3	TRBJ2-5	TGTGCCAGCAGTTACCTCCGACACATCCAAGAGACCCAGTACTTC	CASSYLRHIQETQYF